These T cell receptor beta chains were read from a single sample in a study of T cell responses to AZD1222 COVID-19 vaccine. This table comes from immunoSEQ multiplex PCR, and its TCRdb copy is limited to in-frame clones, with some not included. Found here are about 89,000 clones, 75% to 95% of them singletons; the top ten hold 11%. Here the sequenced sample was peripheral blood, taken 28 days after the second AZD1222 dose. The receptors originated from an adult who received the AZD1222 COVID-19 vaccine. Each CDR3 is given with its conserved first and last residue. Fields, in order: CDR3 DNA, CDR3 protein, J gene, CDR3 length, clone size, D gene, V gene. The D gene is left open where the match is weak. Expanded clones are given a class, and other clones once, few, many or no size at all.

DNA: TGTGCCAGCAGCGTAGGGGGTAGCGGGGGCTACGAGCAGTACTTC; CDR3: CASSVGGSGGYEQYF; J: TRBJ2-7; length: 15; size: NA; D: TRBD2; V: TRBV9
DNA: TGCGCCAGCAGCTTGCTCCGGGACACCAAGGACACTGAAGCTTTCTTT; CDR3: CASSLLRDTKDTEAFF; J: TRBJ1-1; length: 16; size: NA; D: NA; V: TRBV5-1
DNA: TGTGCCAGTACCAAACTGGGTTACTCTGGAAACACCATATATTTT; CDR3: CASTKLGYSGNTIYF; J: TRBJ1-3; length: 15; size: NA; D: NA; V: TRBV19
DNA: TGTGCCCGAAGGGGGACAGGGGAGAGGGGCTACACCTTC; CDR3: CARRGTGERGYTF; J: TRBJ1-2; length: 13; size: NA; D: TRBD1; V: TRBV2
DNA: TGCGCCAGCAGCTTGGGCATAGCGGGGAGGACAGATACGCAGTATTTT; CDR3: CASSLGIAGRTDTQYF; J: TRBJ2-3; length: 16; size: NA; D: TRBD2; V: TRBV5-1
DNA: TGTGCCAGCACCTCTCCTGGCCGTTCGAGCTCCTACAATGAGCAGTTCTTC; CDR3: CASTSPGRSSSYNEQFF; J: TRBJ2-1; length: 17; size: NA; D: NA; V: TRBV5-4
DNA: TGTGCCAGCAGTGAAGACAGGGGGGCATATCAGCCCCAGCATTTT; CDR3: CASSEDRGAYQPQHF; J: TRBJ1-5; length: 15; size: NA; D: TRBD1; V: TRBV2
DNA: TGTGCCAGCAGTTACTCGGGCGACGGTACGCAGTATTTT; CDR3: CASSYSGDGTQYF; J: TRBJ2-3; length: 13; size: NA; D: NA; V: TRBV6-5
DNA: TGTGCCAGCAGCCTCAGTAGAATATTACTCCGCGGCACCTACAATGAGCAGTTCTTC; CDR3: CASSLSRILLRGTYNEQFF; J: TRBJ2-1; length: 19; size: NA; D: NA; V: TRBV7-8
DNA: TGTGCCAGCAGCCGACCGCAGGGGAAATTTACTGAAGCTTTCTTT; CDR3: CASSRPQGKFTEAFF; J: TRBJ1-1; length: 15; size: NA; D: NA; V: TRBV5-6
DNA: TGCGCCAGCACCCCTGACAGGGACCAAGAGACCCAGTACTTC; CDR3: CASTPDRDQETQYF; J: TRBJ2-5; length: 14; size: NA; D: TRBD1; V: TRBV5-1
DNA: TGTGCCAGCAGCCAAGGGACACGATATGGCTACACCTTC; CDR3: CASSQGTRYGYTF; J: TRBJ1-2; length: 13; size: NA; D: NA; V: TRBV14
DNA: TGCGCCAGCAGCTTGGTCCCCCCGGGCTCCTATGGCTACACCTTC; CDR3: CASSLVPPGSYGYTF; J: TRBJ1-2; length: 15; size: NA; D: NA; V: TRBV5-1
DNA: TGTGCCAGCTGGACTGGGGGTTCGGGGGTCGATGAGCAGTTCTTC; CDR3: CASWTGGSGVDEQFF; J: TRBJ2-1; length: 15; size: NA; D: NA; V: TRBV6-5
DNA: TGTGCCAGCAGTCCCGGGACAGCTTTTAGGGCCCTCCACTTT; CDR3: CASSPGTAFRALHF; J: TRBJ1-6; length: 14; size: NA; D: TRBD1; V: TRBV3-1/TRBV3-2
DNA: TGTGCCAGCAGTCTTCACAGGGGTGGCTACACCTTC; CDR3: CASSLHRGGYTF; J: TRBJ1-2; length: 12; size: NA; D: TRBD1; V: TRBV12-3/TRBV12-4
DNA: TGTGCCAGCAGTTACTCGGACAACTACGAGCAGTACTTC; CDR3: CASSYSDNYEQYF; J: TRBJ2-7; length: 13; size: few; D: NA; V: TRBV6-2/TRBV6-3
DNA: TGCGCCAGCAGCTTGGTTGGGACGGCAACTAATGAAAAACTGTTTTTT; CDR3: CASSLVGTATNEKLFF; J: TRBJ1-4; length: 16; size: NA; D: NA; V: TRBV5-1
DNA: TGCGCCAGCAGCCAAGTAGGTCAGCTTCAGCAGTACTTC; CDR3: CASSQVGQLQQYF; J: TRBJ2-7; length: 13; size: NA; D: NA; V: TRBV4-1
DNA: TGTGCCAGCAGCCAGGTTTTGGGCTACGAGCAGTACTTC; CDR3: CASSQVLGYEQYF; J: TRBJ2-7; length: 13; size: once; D: NA; V: TRBV3-1/TRBV3-2
DNA: TGTGCCACCAGTGACACACAGGGGACTAATGAAAAACTGTTTTTT; CDR3: CATSDTQGTNEKLFF; J: TRBJ1-4; length: 15; size: NA; D: TRBD1; V: TRBV24-1
DNA: TGTGCCAGCTCACTGCTAGAGGTTGAGCAGTTCTTC; CDR3: CASSLLEVEQFF; J: TRBJ2-1; length: 12; size: NA; D: NA; V: TRBV18
DNA: TGTGCCAGCTCACCGGGGCAGAGAAACACCGGGGAGCTGTTTTTT; CDR3: CASSPGQRNTGELFF; J: TRBJ2-2; length: 15; size: NA; D: NA; V: TRBV18
DNA: TGTGCCAGCAGCTGGGCCACAGGCCGGGGGACTAACTATGGCTACACCTTC; CDR3: CASSWATGRGTNYGYTF; J: TRBJ1-2; length: 17; size: NA; D: NA; V: TRBV5-6
DNA: TGTGCCAGCAGGACAGGGGGCGCATCCTACGAGCAGTACTTC; CDR3: CASRTGGASYEQYF; J: TRBJ2-7; length: 14; size: NA; D: TRBD1; V: TRBV27
DNA: TGTGCCAGCAGCTTGGACCAAGGACAGGTCTACAATGAGCAGTTCTTC; CDR3: CASSLDQGQVYNEQFF; J: TRBJ2-1; length: 16; size: NA; D: TRBD1; V: TRBV5-4
DNA: TGTGCCAGCAGTCTACAGGGGCGGAACTATGGCTACACCTTC; CDR3: CASSLQGRNYGYTF; J: TRBJ1-2; length: 14; size: once; D: TRBD1; V: TRBV27
DNA: TGTCTTGGGGGGGGAACAGGTCCTGGAAACACCATATATTTT; CDR3: CLGGGTGPGNTIYF; J: TRBJ1-3; length: 14; size: NA; D: NA; V: TRBV30
DNA: TGTGCCAGCAGCCGAGCGGGGGCGGATTCTAACTATGGCTACACCTTC; CDR3: CASSRAGADSNYGYTF; J: TRBJ1-2; length: 16; size: NA; D: NA; V: TRBV28
DNA: TGTGCCAGCAGTTCCCCGGGACAGGGACTGAACACTGAAGCTTTCTTT; CDR3: CASSSPGQGLNTEAFF; J: TRBJ1-1; length: 16; size: NA; D: TRBD1; V: TRBV28
DNA: TGTGCCTGGAGTGTACGGGACAATCAGCCCCAGCATTTT; CDR3: CAWSVRDNQPQHF; J: TRBJ1-5; length: 13; size: NA; D: NA; V: TRBV30
DNA: TGCGCCAGCAGCTTGACAGAATACACTGAAGCTTTCTTT; CDR3: CASSLTEYTEAFF; J: TRBJ1-1; length: 13; size: NA; D: NA; V: TRBV5-1
DNA: TGTGCCAGCAGTTTTGGGGGGACTTCTTCCTACGAGCAGTACTTC; CDR3: CASSFGGTSSYEQYF; J: TRBJ2-7; length: 15; size: NA; D: NA; V: TRBV27
DNA: TGTGCCAGCAGTTTATGGGGCGGGATGGCAGATACGCAGTATTTT; CDR3: CASSLWGGMADTQYF; J: TRBJ2-3; length: 15; size: few; D: NA; V: TRBV28